This T cell receptor beta chain derives from a study of T cell responses to AZD1222 COVID-19 vaccine. Germline CDR1 is DFQATT and CDR2 is SNEGSKA (reference sequence). The CDR3 is 15 residues long. V shed 3 bases, J shed 5 bases, and the junction held 10 bases outside the gene matches. Study-wide results and limits: Among the donors, most were white British and more were female, and clonal diversity was possibly underestimated.

Sequencing was performed with immunoSEQ multiplex PCR; in TCRdb, only in-frame clones are kept and a portion is missing. The data show approximately 130,000 clones, 85% to 90% seen once. On this clone: The antigen is not known.

This specimen consisted of peripheral blood, obtained on day 0 of MenACWY control vaccination. The genes are TRBV20-1 and TRBJ2-1; 7 bases are shared with TRBD2. The TCR originated in an adult in good health. In DNA form, the CDR3 reads TGCAGTGCTAGTAGGCCTAGCGGAAAGAACAATGAGCAGTTCTTC. Translating it yields CSASRPSGKNNEQFF.